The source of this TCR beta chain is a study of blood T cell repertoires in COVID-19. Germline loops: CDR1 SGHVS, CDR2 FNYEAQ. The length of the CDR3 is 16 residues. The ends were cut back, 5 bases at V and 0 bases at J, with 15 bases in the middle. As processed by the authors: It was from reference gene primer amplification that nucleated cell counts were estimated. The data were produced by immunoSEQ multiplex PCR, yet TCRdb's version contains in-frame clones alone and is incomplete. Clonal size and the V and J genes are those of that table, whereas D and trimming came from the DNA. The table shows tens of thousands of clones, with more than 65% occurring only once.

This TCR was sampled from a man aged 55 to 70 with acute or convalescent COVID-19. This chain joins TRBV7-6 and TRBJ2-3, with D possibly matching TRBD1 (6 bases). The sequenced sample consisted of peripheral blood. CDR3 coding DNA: TGTGCCAGCAGCCATGGACAGCTCACTAGCACAGATACGCAGTATTTT. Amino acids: CASSHGQLTSTDTQYF. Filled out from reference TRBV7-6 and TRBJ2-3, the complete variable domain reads GAGVSQSPRYKVTKRGQDVALRCDPISGHVSLYWYRQALGQGPEFLTYFNYEAQQDKSGLPNDRFSAERPEGSISTLTIQRTEQRDSAMYRCASSHGQLTSTDTQYFGPGTRLTVL.